This T cell receptor beta chain was recorded in a study of cytomegalovirus exposure and HLA in healthy donors. Study summary: Among about 200 million T cells, an earlier analysis found around 100 million unique TCR beta sequences. Findings and limits, study-wide: Most TCR beta V segments were productive about 87% or about 30% of the time in an earlier analysis. No immune exposure information besides CMV serostatus was available. One later analysis reportedly identified an Asian-associated ancestry cluster that showed fewer N-insertions than the approximately 700-donor mean.

With 60 Vbeta and 13 Jbeta primers, the PCR was carried out. The protocol was immunoSEQ multiplex PCR, while the TCRdb copy is restricted to in-frame clones and leaves out a portion. The repertoire holds roughly 120,000 clones, approximately 80% seen once, with about 2% in the top ten. Worth noting for this clone: Its specificity is unknown.

Trimming took 4 bases from V and 9 from J, leaving 16 bases between them. The CDR3 is made up of 14 amino acids. CDR1 and CDR2 (germline): SEHNR, FQNEAQ (reference sequence). This receptor was taken from a man aged 18 to 29 in good health and CMV-seronegative. The chain has TRBV7-9 and TRBJ1-5, with D tentatively TRBD1 (5 bases). The material sequenced was PBMCs. CDR3 coding DNA: TGTGCCAGCAGCTCAGACAGTAGGATTAGGCCCCAGCATTTT. Translated: CASSSDSRIRPQHF.